This is a list of T cell receptor beta chains from one sample in a study of sequential checkpoint blockade in melanoma. Here immunoSEQ multiplex PCR was the method, and the copy in TCRdb shows in-frame clones only, minus some. This table holds 2,500 to 3,500 clones, approximately 19% found once. Sequencing used tumor tissue (inferred from file names), obtained from a patient given nivolumab and ipilimumab in sequence. All receptors come from a human donor with melanoma. Each CDR3 is given with its conserved first and last residue. The order of the fields is CDR3 length, D gene, clone size, J gene, V gene, CDR3 protein, CDR3 DNA. The D gene is left open where the match is weak. Not every row has a clone size; where given, it reads once, few, many or a size class.

len: 14; d_gene: -; abundance: few; j_gene: TRBJ2-5; v_gene: TRBV18; CDR3aa: CASSSPNGGETQYF; CDR3nt: TGTGCCAGCTCCAGCCCCAACGGGGGAGAGACCCAGTACTTC
len: 16; d_gene: TRBD1; abundance: few; j_gene: TRBJ1-1; v_gene: TRBV6-8; CDR3aa: CASGDKTGVSNTEAFF; CDR3nt: TGTGCCAGCGGAGACAAGACAGGGGTATCAAACACTGAAGCTTTCTTT
len: 17; d_gene: TRBD2; abundance: -; j_gene: TRBJ2-3; v_gene: TRBV9; CDR3aa: CASSRGQRVGGADTQYF; CDR3nt: TGTGCCAGCAGCCGCGGTCAGCGTGTGGGGGGGGCAGATACGCAGTATTTT
len: 13; d_gene: -; abundance: -; j_gene: TRBJ1-2; v_gene: TRBV6-8; CDR3aa: CASMAGDRGGYTF; CDR3nt: TGTGCCAGCATGGCAGGGGACCGTGGTGGCTACACCTTC
len: 14; d_gene: -; abundance: -; j_gene: TRBJ2-3; v_gene: TRBV6-8; CDR3aa: CASSPGHSTDTQYF; CDR3nt: TGTGCCAGCAGTCCCGGACATAGCACAGATACGCAGTATTTT
len: 15; d_gene: -; abundance: medium-sized; j_gene: TRBJ1-1; v_gene: TRBV11-3; CDR3aa: CASSLDGLHVGEAFF; CDR3nt: TGTGCCAGCAGCTTAGATGGACTTCACGTTGGTGAAGCTTTCTTT
len: 20; d_gene: TRBD2; abundance: -; j_gene: TRBJ2-1; v_gene: TRBV10-2; CDR3aa: CASSPRPGTSGGAKYNEQFF; CDR3nt: TGCGCCAGCAGTCCCCGTCCCGGGACTAGCGGGGGGGCTAAATACAATGAGCAGTTCTTC
len: 14; d_gene: -; abundance: -; j_gene: TRBJ1-2; v_gene: TRBV6-8; CDR3aa: CAIRDTGNRYGYTF; CDR3nt: TGTGCCATCAGGGATACAGGGAATCGCTATGGCTACACCTTC
len: 16; d_gene: -; abundance: many; j_gene: TRBJ1-1; v_gene: TRBV11-3; CDR3aa: CASSREVGTKNTEAFF; CDR3nt: TGTGCCAGCAGCCGGGAGGTGGGTACAAAGAACACTGAAGCTTTCTTT
len: 17; d_gene: TRBD2; abundance: few; j_gene: TRBJ2-7; v_gene: TRBV10-3; CDR3aa: CAISETPLIGGTYEQYF; CDR3nt: TGTGCCATCAGTGAGACGCCGTTGATCGGGGGGACCTACGAGCAGTACTTC
len: 18; d_gene: -; abundance: medium-sized; j_gene: TRBJ1-2; v_gene: TRBV6-8; CDR3aa: CASSKGLVTRNDRYGYTF; CDR3nt: TGTGCCAGCAGTAAGGGTCTCGTCACGAGAAACGATCGGTATGGCTACACCTTC
len: 14; d_gene: TRBD1; abundance: medium-sized; j_gene: TRBJ2-1; v_gene: TRBV9; CDR3aa: CASSVADRVDEQFF; CDR3nt: TGTGCCAGCAGCGTAGCGGACAGGGTCGATGAGCAGTTCTTC
len: 14; d_gene: -; abundance: -; j_gene: TRBJ2-4; v_gene: TRBV29-1; CDR3aa: CSVEAGRAKNIQYF; CDR3nt: TGCAGCGTTGAGGCAGGTCGAGCCAAAAACATTCAGTACTTC
len: 16; d_gene: -; abundance: medium-sized; j_gene: TRBJ2-3; v_gene: TRBV9; CDR3aa: CASSAYQGGSTDTQYF; CDR3nt: TGTGCCAGCAGCGCCTACCAGGGGGGTAGCACAGATACGCAGTATTTT
len: 15; d_gene: TRBD1; abundance: -; j_gene: TRBJ1-5; v_gene: TRBV15; CDR3aa: CATSRDSGSDQPQHF; CDR3nt: TGTGCCACCAGCCGGGACAGTGGGTCTGATCAGCCCCAGCATTTT
len: 15; d_gene: -; abundance: few; j_gene: TRBJ1-5; v_gene: TRBV19; CDR3aa: CASGIRGHSNQPQHF; CDR3nt: TGTGCCAGTGGTATCCGAGGGCATAGCAATCAGCCCCAGCATTTT
len: 14; d_gene: TRBD1; abundance: medium-sized; j_gene: TRBJ2-7; v_gene: TRBV9; CDR3aa: CASSKTGGLYEQYF; CDR3nt: TGTGCCAGCAGTAAGACAGGGGGCCTCTACGAGCAGTACTTC
len: 17; d_gene: -; abundance: few; j_gene: TRBJ1-3; v_gene: TRBV11-3; CDR3aa: CASSLVPPGNSGNTIYF; CDR3nt: TGTGCCAGCAGCTTAGTGCCCCCGGGTAACTCTGGAAACACCATATATTTT
len: 13; d_gene: -; abundance: -; j_gene: TRBJ1-1; v_gene: TRBV4-1; CDR3aa: CASSRNLNTEAFF; CDR3nt: TGCGCCAGCAGTCGGAACCTGAACACTGAAGCTTTCTTT
len: 15; d_gene: TRBD2; abundance: few; j_gene: TRBJ2-5; v_gene: TRBV18; CDR3aa: CASSPSGGADETQYF; CDR3nt: TGTGCCAGCTCACCTAGCGGGGGGGCCGATGAGACCCAGTACTTC
len: 15; d_gene: TRBD1; abundance: -; j_gene: TRBJ1-5; v_gene: TRBV19; CDR3aa: CASSSRDRARQPQHF; CDR3nt: TGTGCCAGTAGTTCCCGGGACAGGGCAAGGCAGCCCCAGCATTTT
len: 14; d_gene: -; abundance: -; j_gene: TRBJ1-2; v_gene: TRBV6-8; CDR3aa: CAIDQQGGVYGYTF; CDR3nt: TGTGCCATCGATCAACAGGGAGGTGTCTATGGCTACACCTTC
len: 16; d_gene: TRBD1; abundance: few; j_gene: TRBJ1-6; v_gene: TRBV18; CDR3aa: CASSPFRTGYNSPLHF; CDR3nt: TGTGCCAGCTCACCGTTCCGGACAGGCTATAATTCACCCCTCCACTTT
len: 14; d_gene: -; abundance: few; j_gene: TRBJ1-4; v_gene: TRBV6-8; CDR3aa: CASRRGWTNEKLFF; CDR3nt: TGTGCCAGCAGGAGGGGGTGGACTAATGAAAAACTGTTTTTT
len: 14; d_gene: -; abundance: -; j_gene: TRBJ1-2; v_gene: TRBV15; CDR3aa: CATSRGTGNYGYTF; CDR3nt: TGTGCCACCAGCAGAGGTACAGGAAACTATGGCTACACCTTC
len: 14; d_gene: TRBD1; abundance: medium-sized; j_gene: TRBJ1-6; v_gene: TRBV11-3; CDR3aa: CASRDTGDNSPLHF; CDR3nt: TGTGCCAGCAGAGATACAGGGGATAATTCACCCCTCCACTTT
len: 16; d_gene: -; abundance: large; j_gene: TRBJ2-1; v_gene: TRBV11-3; CDR3aa: CASIRGGTASYNEQFF; CDR3nt: TGTGCCAGCATAAGAGGGGGGACAGCCTCGTACAATGAGCAGTTCTTC
len: 16; d_gene: TRBD1; abundance: medium-sized; j_gene: TRBJ1-5; v_gene: TRBV11-3; CDR3aa: CASSPQGGSGNQPQHF; CDR3nt: TGTGCCAGCAGCCCCCAGGGGGGGTCGGGCAATCAGCCCCAGCATTTT
len: 16; d_gene: -; abundance: medium-sized; j_gene: TRBJ1-4; v_gene: TRBV11-3; CDR3aa: CASSSRGQGPNEKLFF; CDR3nt: TGTGCCAGCAGCTCCCGCGGGCAGGGACCAAATGAAAAACTGTTTTTT
len: 12; d_gene: TRBD2; abundance: -; j_gene: TRBJ2-1; v_gene: TRBV28; CDR3aa: CASSILAVEQFF; CDR3nt: TGTGCCAGCAGCATACTAGCGGTTGAGCAGTTCTTC
len: 13; d_gene: -; abundance: -; j_gene: TRBJ2-2; v_gene: TRBV7-4; CDR3aa: CASSDRYTGELFF; CDR3nt: TGTGCCAGCAGCGACAGATACACCGGGGAGCTGTTTTTT
len: 14; d_gene: -; abundance: medium-sized; j_gene: TRBJ1-1; v_gene: TRBV12-1; CDR3aa: CAKPRRRENTEAFF; CDR3nt: TGTGCCAAACCGCGGCGGAGAGAAAACACTGAAGCTTTCTTT
len: 15; d_gene: -; abundance: few; j_gene: TRBJ2-7; v_gene: TRBV6-8; CDR3aa: CASSHLADSSYEQYF; CDR3nt: TGTGCCAGCAGCCACCTCGCCGACAGCTCCTACGAGCAGTACTTC
len: 16; d_gene: TRBD1; abundance: medium-sized; j_gene: TRBJ2-7; v_gene: TRBV11-3; CDR3aa: CASSPKAGTGTYEQYF; CDR3nt: TGTGCCAGCAGCCCCAAGGCCGGGACAGGGACTTACGAGCAGTACTTC
len: 17; d_gene: -; abundance: few; j_gene: TRBJ1-4; v_gene: TRBV19; CDR3aa: CASSIGSSSGVNEKLFF; CDR3nt: TGTGCCAGTAGTATAGGCTCCTCTAGCGGGGTTAATGAAAAACTGTTTTTT
len: 15; d_gene: TRBD2; abundance: -; j_gene: TRBJ2-1; v_gene: TRBV5-1; CDR3aa: CASSPGGGTSGEQFF; CDR3nt: TGCGCCAGCAGCCCCGGGGGGGGGACTTCCGGTGAGCAGTTCTTC
len: 14; d_gene: -; abundance: -; j_gene: TRBJ2-6; v_gene: TRBV11-3; CDR3aa: CASSSYSGANVLTF; CDR3nt: TGTGCCAGCAGCTCCTATTCTGGGGCCAACGTCCTGACTTTC
len: 15; d_gene: TRBD1; abundance: medium-sized; j_gene: TRBJ1-1; v_gene: TRBV11-3; CDR3aa: CASSLEGTANTEAFF; CDR3nt: TGTGCCAGCAGCTTAGAGGGGACAGCGAACACTGAAGCTTTCTTT
len: 14; d_gene: TRBD1; abundance: large; j_gene: TRBJ1-1; v_gene: TRBV19; CDR3aa: CASSSQTGLTEAFF; CDR3nt: TGTGCCAGTAGTAGCCAGACAGGGCTCACTGAAGCTTTCTTT
len: 16; d_gene: TRBD1; abundance: medium-sized; j_gene: TRBJ1-1; v_gene: TRBV11-3; CDR3aa: CASSKGQGAVGTEAFF; CDR3nt: TGTGCCAGCAGCAAAGGACAGGGGGCGGTAGGCACTGAAGCTTTCTTT
len: 16; d_gene: TRBD1; abundance: many; j_gene: TRBJ2-3; v_gene: TRBV11-3; CDR3aa: CASRRRRQGWVDTQYF; CDR3nt: TGTGCCAGCAGGAGACGCCGACAGGGGTGGGTAGATACGCAGTATTTT
len: 16; d_gene: -; abundance: medium-sized; j_gene: TRBJ2-7; v_gene: TRBV11-3; CDR3aa: CASRSSGQKNRYEQYF; CDR3nt: TGTGCCAGCAGATCGTCGGGGCAGAAGAATCGCTACGAGCAGTACTTC
len: 14; d_gene: -; abundance: few; j_gene: TRBJ1-5; v_gene: TRBV11-3; CDR3aa: CASSLEGGVQPQHF; CDR3nt: TGTGCCAGCAGCTTAGAGGGTGGAGTACAGCCCCAGCATTTT
len: 14; d_gene: -; abundance: -; j_gene: TRBJ1-6; v_gene: TRBV6-8; CDR3aa: CASRQRSYNSPLHF; CDR3nt: TGTGCCAGCAGACAGCGCTCCTATAATTCACCCCTCCACTTT
len: 17; d_gene: TRBD1; abundance: few; j_gene: TRBJ1-6; v_gene: TRBV11-3; CDR3aa: CASSLKGGTAYNSPLHF; CDR3nt: TGTGCCAGCAGCCTCAAGGGGGGGACAGCCTATAATTCACCCCTCCACTTT
len: 16; d_gene: -; abundance: -; j_gene: TRBJ1-5; v_gene: TRBV6-8; CDR3aa: CASSYSNEGSDQPQHF; CDR3nt: TGTGCCAGCAGTTACTCGAACGAAGGGTCTGATCAGCCCCAGCATTTT
len: 15; d_gene: TRBD1; abundance: medium-sized; j_gene: TRBJ1-5; v_gene: TRBV9; CDR3aa: CASSVGQGADQPQHF; CDR3nt: TGTGCCAGCAGCGTGGGACAGGGGGCTGATCAGCCCCAGCATTTT
len: 13; d_gene: -; abundance: few; j_gene: TRBJ1-4; v_gene: TRBV6-8; CDR3aa: CASIRQVNEKLFF; CDR3nt: TGTGCCAGCATAAGACAGGTTAATGAAAAACTGTTTTTT
len: 16; d_gene: -; abundance: -; j_gene: TRBJ2-2; v_gene: TRBV25-1; CDR3aa: CASSAPSGQNTGELFF; CDR3nt: TGTGCCAGCAGTGCGCCCTCCGGACAGAACACCGGGGAGCTGTTTTTT
len: 15; d_gene: TRBD2; abundance: -; j_gene: TRBJ2-1; v_gene: TRBV14; CDR3aa: CASSPLAALWNEQFF; CDR3nt: TGTGCCAGCAGTCCTCTAGCGGCTCTATGGAATGAGCAGTTCTTC
len: 14; d_gene: -; abundance: medium-sized; j_gene: TRBJ2-2; v_gene: TRBV11-3; CDR3aa: CASSPIAADGELFF; CDR3nt: TGTGCCAGCAGCCCAATTGCGGCGGATGGGGAGCTGTTTTTT
len: 16; d_gene: -; abundance: few; j_gene: TRBJ1-1; v_gene: TRBV4-1; CDR3aa: CASSQDRGGRIAEAFF; CDR3nt: TGCGCCAGCAGCCAAGATCGGGGGGGGCGAATCGCTGAAGCTTTCTTT